This T cell receptor beta chain appears in the sequencing data of a study of hypomethylating agent response in myelodysplastic syndrome. Overall study context: Either azacitidine (about 75% of the 11) or decitabine (3 of 11) was given.

The CDR3 covers 13 residues. Between the trimmed V and J ends, which lost 3 bases and 7 bases, there was a span of 13 bases. From germline, CDR1 is SGHRS and CDR2 YFSETQ. Produced via immunoSEQ multiplex PCR; TCRdb's table is partial and in-frame only. This repertoire shows some 9,300 clones, about 83% found once; its top ten account for roughly 4%. The rearrangement uses TRBV5-1 and TRBJ1-1; TRBD1 might be the D (5 bases). The source was bone marrow, collected before or after starting hypomethylating agent treatment for myelodysplastic syndrome (not recorded which). This sequence was found in a human donor with myelodysplastic syndrome. The CDR3 DNA reads TGCGCCAGCAGCTGGGGGGTGGGGGTTGAAGCTTTCTTT. Amino acid sequence: CASSWGVGVEAFF.